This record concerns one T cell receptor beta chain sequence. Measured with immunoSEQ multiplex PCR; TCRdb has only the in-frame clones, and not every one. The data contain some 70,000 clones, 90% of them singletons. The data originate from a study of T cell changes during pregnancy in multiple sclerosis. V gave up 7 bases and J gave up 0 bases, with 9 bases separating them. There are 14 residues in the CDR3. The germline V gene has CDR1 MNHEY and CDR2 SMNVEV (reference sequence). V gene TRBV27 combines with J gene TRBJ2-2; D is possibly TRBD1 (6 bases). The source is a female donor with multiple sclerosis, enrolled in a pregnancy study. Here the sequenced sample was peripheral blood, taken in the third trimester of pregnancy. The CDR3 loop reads CASMGTTNTGELFF. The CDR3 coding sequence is TGTGCCAGCATGGGGACAACGAACACCGGGGAGCTGTTTTTT.